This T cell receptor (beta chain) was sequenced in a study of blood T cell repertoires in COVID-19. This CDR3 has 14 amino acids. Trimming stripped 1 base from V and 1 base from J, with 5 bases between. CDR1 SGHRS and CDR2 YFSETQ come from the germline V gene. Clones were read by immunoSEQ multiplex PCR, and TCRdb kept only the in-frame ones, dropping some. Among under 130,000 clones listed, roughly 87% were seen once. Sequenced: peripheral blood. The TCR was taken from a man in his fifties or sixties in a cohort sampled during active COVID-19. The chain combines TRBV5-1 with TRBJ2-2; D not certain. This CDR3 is CASSLLRNTGELFF. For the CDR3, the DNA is TGCGCCAGCAGCTTGCTCAGGAACACCGGGGAGCTGTTTTTT.